The 26 T cell receptor beta chains listed next were all sequenced from one sample in a study of OX40 agonist ivuxolimab in advanced cancers. The assay was immunoSEQ multiplex PCR, and TCRdb's table has in-frame clones only and misses some. The table lists some 94,000 clones, around nine tenths of them singletons. The specimen was CD4+ or CD8+ T cells sorted from blood, collected in a trial of the OX40 agonist ivuxolimab. These receptors originate from an adult with an advanced solid tumor such as melanoma, head and neck, liver or kidney cancer.

V is TRBV6-5 and J is TRBJ1-1, with TRBD1 matching 8 bases. The germline V gene has CDR1 MNHEY and CDR2 SVGAGI. The CDR3 has 14 residues. The V gene end was trimmed by 7 bases and the J gene end by 0 bases; junction bases not matched to a gene: 4. The CDR3 nucleotides are TGTGCCAGCACCCCGGGACAGGTGAACACTGAAGCTTTCTTT. Its translation: CASTPGQVNTEAFF.

V is TRBV28 and J is TRBJ2-1; D gene unclear. Looked up from germline, CDR1 is MDHEN and CDR2 is SYDVKM. The CDR3 consists of 13 residues. V was shortened by 6 bases and J by 4 bases, with 10 bases between the two germline ends. CDR3 nucleotide sequence: TGTGCCAGCAGATCCCATACTTACAATGAGCAGTTCTTC. Translated: CASRSHTYNEQFF.

This chain joins TRBV12-5 and TRBJ2-5; no clear D gene. Germline values: CDR1 LGHNT, CDR2 FRNRAP. With 2 bases removed from V and 2 bases from J, the gap between germline ends came to 9 bases. The CDR3 covers 14 residues. For the CDR3, the DNA is TGTGCTAGTGGTTTGAGGTTCCAGCAAGAGACCCAGTACTTC. This sequence encodes CASGLRFQQETQYF.

The chain combines TRBV13 with TRBJ2-5; tentatively, D is TRBD1 (6 bases). Germline lookup yields CDR1 PRHDT and CDR2 FYEKMQ (reference sequence). Trimming stripped 2 bases from V and 5 bases from J, with 12 bases between. This CDR3 spans 14 amino acids. The CDR3 DNA follows: TGTGCCAGCAGCTTACAACAGGGTGGCGAGACCCAGTACTTC. Residues: CASSLQQGGETQYF. Looking up the rest from reference TRBV13 and TRBJ2-5 gives the full variable domain: AAGVIQSPRHLIKEKRETATLKCYPIPRHDTVYWYQQGPGQDPQFLISFYEKMQSDKGSIPDRFSAQQFSDYHSELNMSSLELGDSALYFCASSLQQGGETQYFGPGTRLLVL.

This clone was seen more than once but under ten times. This chain connects TRBV7-3 to TRBJ2-2; 9 nucleotides agree with TRBD1. V shed 4 bases and J 3 bases; nucleotides not matched to a gene: 9. The V gene's germline CDR1 is SGHTA and CDR2 FQGTGA. The CDR3 covers 17 residues. The CDR3 loop reads CASSSSRDRVDTGELFF. In nucleotides, the CDR3 is TGTGCCAGCAGCTCTAGTCGGGACAGGGTGGACACCGGGGAGCTGTTTTTT. Filled out from reference TRBV7-3 and TRBJ2-2, the complete variable domain reads GAGVSQTPSNKVTEKGKYVELRCDPISGHTALYWYRQSLGQGPEFLIYFQGTGAADDSGLPNDRFFAVRPEGSVSTLKIQRTERGDSAVYLCASSSSRDRVDTGELFFGEGSRLTVL.

CDR3 in amino acids: CASSLVTAGHEQYF. The CDR3 DNA reads as TGTGCCAGCAGCTTAGTCACGGCCGGACACGAGCAGTACTTC. V is TRBV7-2 and J is TRBJ2-7; no reliable D call. V lost 1 base and J lost 5, with 12 bases in between. This CDR3 contains 14 residues. Per germline, CDR1 SGHTA and CDR2 FQGNSA.

The chain links TRBV6-1 to TRBJ2-5; TRBD2 matches 12 bases. The V gene end was trimmed by 4 bases and the J gene end by 3 bases; junction bases not matched to a gene: 3. CDR1 is MNHNS, CDR2 SASEGT, per germline. This CDR3 is built from 15 residues. The CDR3 DNA is TGTGCCAGCAGTGCACTAGCGGGAGGAGAAGAGACCCAGTACTTC. It yields the protein CASSALAGGEETQYF.

CDR3 DNA: TGTGCCAGCAGTTTATCTTGGGGAGCCGGGCAGCCCCAGCATTTT. This encodes CASSLSWGAGQPQHF. V is TRBV27 and J is TRBJ1-5; D gene uncertain. V was clipped by 0 bases and J by 7 bases, with 13 bases between them. The CDR3 is made up of 15 amino acids. Germline CDR1 MNHEY, CDR2 SMNVEV (reference sequence).

In nucleotides, the CDR3 is TGTGCCAGCTCACCAACGCCGGTTGGGAGCGAGCAGTACTTC. Its protein product is CASSPTPVGSEQYF. This rearrangement joins TRBV18 to TRBJ2-7, with D possibly TRBD2 on 5 matching bases. V was clipped by 2 bases and J by 6 bases, with 14 bases between them. This CDR3 has 14 residues. Germline V gives CDR1 KGHSH, CDR2 LQKENI.

V is TRBV5-4 and J is TRBJ1-2; 7 bases are shared with TRBD1. J gave up 4 bases and V 0 bases, and 0 bases lay outside the gene matches. Germline V gene lookup returns CDR1 SGHNT and CDR2 YYREEE (reference sequence). This CDR3 contains 13 residues. CDR3 amino acids: CASSLAGGYGYTF. For the CDR3, the DNA is TGTGCCAGCAGCTTGGCAGGGGGCTATGGCTACACCTTC.

The chain combines TRBV29-1 with TRBJ2-7; 11 nucleotides match TRBD1. The CDR3 has 13 amino acids. CDR1 is SQVTM and CDR2 is ANQGSEA in the germline V gene. V lost 6 bases and J lost 4; bases outside the gene matches: 5. For the CDR3, the DNA is TGCAGCGTCCGGGACAGGGGGTCGTACGAGCAGTACTTC. Translation: CSVRDRGSYEQYF.

This chain uses TRBV10-3 with TRBJ1-1; tentative D call: TRBD1 (6 bases). Germline lookup yields CDR1 ENHRY and CDR2 SYGVKD. Trimming took 5 bases from V and 6 from J, leaving 16 bases between them. This CDR3 comprises 14 residues. CDR3 sequence reads: CAISSGAGDSEAFF. DNA of the CDR3: TGTGCCATCAGTTCAGGGGCTGGCGACTCTGAAGCTTTCTTT.

V gene TRBV19 combines with J gene TRBJ2-1; D is perhaps TRBD1 (6 bases). From germline, CDR1 is LNHDA and CDR2 SQIVND (reference sequence). This CDR3 is 14 amino acids long. V lost 4 bases, J lost 6 bases, and 13 bases lay in between. Here the CDR3 DNA reads TGTGCCAGTAGTAAACCGGACAGTTCCAATGAGCAGTTCTTC. This gives the protein CASSKPDSSNEQFF.

This clone appeared a single time. The chain links TRBV7-2 to TRBJ2-3; TRBD2 agrees at 13 bases. Germline V gene data show CDR1 as SGHTA and CDR2 as FQGNSA. The V gene end was trimmed by 5 bases and the J gene end by 1 base; junction bases not matched to a gene: 6. The CDR3 covers 17 residues. CDR3 protein: CASSPRTSGSGTDTQYF. CDR3 nucleotides: TGTGCCAGCAGCCCGAGGACTAGCGGGAGTGGCACAGATACGCAGTATTTT.

The chain carries TRBV19 and TRBJ2-1; D not certain. Trimming cost V 8 bases and J 9 bases, with 11 bases left between them. This CDR3 has 11 residues. From germline, CDR1 is LNHDA and CDR2 SQIVND (reference sequence). The CDR3 DNA follows: TGTGCCAGTGTAAGTGGCGTTGAGCAGTTCTTC. Protein: CASVSGVEQFF.

The J gene is TRBJ1-2, the V gene TRBV4-2; D possibly corresponds to TRBD1 (5 bases). V was cut by 5 bases and J by 0 bases, with 13 bases left in between. The CDR3 runs to 15 residues. Germline values: CDR1 LGHNA, CDR2 YNFKEQ. The CDR3 reads CASSLAGDSNYGYTF. The DNA for the CDR3 is TGTGCCAGCAGCTTGGCTGGGGACTCTAACTATGGCTACACCTTC.

V gene TRBV18 combines with J gene TRBJ2-7; D gene unclear. Trimming removed 2 bases from V and 5 bases from J, with 10 bases in between. This CDR3 is built from 13 residues. Per the germline V gene, CDR1 is KGHSH and CDR2 is LQKENI. Written as DNA, the CDR3 is TGTGCCAGCTCACCAACGCTGGCCCACGAGCAGTACTTC. It yields the protein CASSPTLAHEQYF.

This rearrangement joins TRBV25-1 to TRBJ2-1; a possible D gene is TRBD2 (6 bases). The CDR3 is made up of 16 amino acids. Per the germline V gene, CDR1 is MGHDK and CDR2 is SYGVNS. V was trimmed by 5 bases and J by 5 bases, leaving 19 bases between them. The CDR3 sequence is CASSLRRAGSNNEQFF. The DNA of the CDR3 is TGTGCCAGCAGTCTCCGCCGGGCGGGATCTAACAATGAGCAGTTCTTC.

The gene calls are TRBV14 and TRBJ2-4, with a tentative D call TRBD1 (5 bases). V was cut by 1 base and J by 12 bases, with 13 bases left in between. Germline values: CDR1 SGHDN, CDR2 FVKESK. CDR3 length equals 13 residues. CDR3 DNA sequence: TGTGCCAGCAGCCAAGGGTTCGCAGGGCCTCAGTACTTC. Protein sequence: CASSQGFAGPQYF.

Turning to this clone: At one boundary the junction diverges from the germline segment, which might be a read error. The CDR3 protein is CASSVDRSQETQYF. The CDR3 nucleotides read TGTGCCAGTAGTGTAGACAGAAGCCAAGAGACCCAGTACTTC. V and J are TRBV19 and TRBJ2-5, with D tentatively TRBD1 (5 bases). In germline, CDR1 is LNHDA, CDR2 SQIVND (reference sequence). The length of the CDR3 is 14 residues.

This clone appeared once. The chain carries TRBV7-2 and TRBJ2-3; unclear D gene. Trimming took off 4 bases at V and 2 bases at J, with 1 base between the two ends. The CDR3 length is 11 residues. Germline V gives CDR1 SGHTA, CDR2 FQGNSA. CDR3 in amino acids: CASSSTDTQYF. The DNA for the CDR3 is TGTGCCAGCAGCTCCACAGATACGCAGTATTTT.

Turning to this clone: The identical CDR3 is also encoded by other nucleotide sequences in the sample. The chain employs TRBV20-1 and TRBJ2-2; D possibly corresponds to TRBD1 (5 bases). V lost 6 bases to trimming and J lost 6 bases, with 8 bases between them. CDR1 DFQATT and CDR2 SNEGSKA come from the germline V gene (reference sequence). This CDR3 comprises 11 residues. CDR3 amino acids: CSATGAGELFF. CDR3 DNA: TGCAGTGCCACAGGTGCCGGGGAGCTGTTTTTT.

The chain links TRBV7-2 to TRBJ1-2; no firm D call. V was trimmed by 1 base and J by 4 bases, leaving 13 bases between them. The CDR3 runs to 15 residues. The germline CDR1 and CDR2 sequences are SGHTA and FQGNSA. CDR3 DNA: TGTGCCAGCAGCTTAGTGGGAGTTCTGCCCTATGGCTACACCTTC. Amino acids: CASSLVGVLPYGYTF.

This clone has a single count. V usage is TRBV4-2 and J usage is TRBJ1-1, with D perhaps matching TRBD1 (6 bases). This CDR3 is built from 14 residues. The germline gives CDR1 LGHNA, CDR2 YNFKEQ. V was pared by 0 bases and J by 10 bases, with 15 bases between. CDR3 DNA: TGTGCCAGCAGCCAAGATGGAAGGGACACCGGAGCTTTCTTT. Encoded protein: CASSQDGRDTGAFF.

V gene TRBV19 combines with J gene TRBJ2-5, with 9 bases aligning to TRBD2. CDR3 size: 16 residues. The germline CDR1 and CDR2 sequences are LNHDA and SQIVND (reference sequence). The V segment lost 1 base and the J segment 4 bases; nucleotides outside the gene matches: 7. This chain's CDR3 is CASSIGGGRALETQYF. The DNA of the CDR3 is TGTGCCAGTAGTATAGGAGGCGGGAGGGCCTTAGAGACCCAGTACTTC.

This clone has only one observation. In the same sample, other DNA sequences code for this CDR3. The gene calls are TRBV6-5 and TRBJ2-5, with 7 bases matching TRBD2. In germline, CDR1 is MNHEY, CDR2 SVGAGI. This CDR3 spans 15 amino acids. Germline trimming cut 5 bases from V and 3 bases from J; bases unmatched to any gene: 9. CDR3 coding DNA: TGTGCCAGCAGTCCTTTGCCAGGGAGGGAAGAGACCCAGTACTTC. This encodes CASSPLPGREETQYF.